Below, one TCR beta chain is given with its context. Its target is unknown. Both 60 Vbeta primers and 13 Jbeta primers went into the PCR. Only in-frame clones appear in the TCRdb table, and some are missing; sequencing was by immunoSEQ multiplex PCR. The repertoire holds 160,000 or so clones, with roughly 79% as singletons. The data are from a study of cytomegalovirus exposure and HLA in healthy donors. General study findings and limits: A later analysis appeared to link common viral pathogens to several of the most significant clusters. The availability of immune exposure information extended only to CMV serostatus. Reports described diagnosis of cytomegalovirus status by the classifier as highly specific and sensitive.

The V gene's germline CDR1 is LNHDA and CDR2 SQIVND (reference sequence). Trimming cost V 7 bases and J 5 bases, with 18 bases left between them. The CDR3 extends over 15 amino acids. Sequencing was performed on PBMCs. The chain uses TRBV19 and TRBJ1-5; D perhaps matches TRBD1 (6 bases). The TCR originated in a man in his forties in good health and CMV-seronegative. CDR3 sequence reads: CASKGRQVADQPQHF. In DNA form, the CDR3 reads TGTGCCAGTAAAGGGAGACAGGTAGCCGATCAGCCCCAGCATTTT.